This T cell receptor beta chain came from a study of cytomegalovirus exposure and HLA in healthy donors. Study information: Approximately 190 million T cells yielded roughly 120 million unique TCR beta sequences, as an earlier analysis found. Findings and limits, study-wide: Accurate predictions that matched the HLA-A and HLA-B alleles of most subjects were reportedly made from TCR beta sequences. Previous analysis showed most TCR beta V segments were productive about 87% or about 30% of the time.

PCR used 60 Vbeta primers and 13 Jbeta primers. Sequencing was performed with immunoSEQ multiplex PCR; in TCRdb, only in-frame clones are kept and a portion is missing. The data contain approximately 190,000 clones, roughly 80% of them singletons. Samples came from healthy bone marrow donors. Germline lookup yields CDR1 SEHNR and CDR2 FQNEAQ (reference sequence). Trimming removed 5 bases from V and 0 bases from J, with 11 bases in between. The CDR3 spans 14 residues. A word on this clone: Its antigen is still unknown.

Sample: PBMCs. This sequence was found in a woman aged 18-29 years in good health and CMV-seronegative. V is TRBV7-9 and J is TRBJ2-7; TRBD1 might be the D (6 bases). CDR3 region: CASSPQGFSYEQYF. CDR3 coding DNA: TGTGCCAGCAGCCCACAGGGTTTCTCCTACGAGCAGTACTTC.